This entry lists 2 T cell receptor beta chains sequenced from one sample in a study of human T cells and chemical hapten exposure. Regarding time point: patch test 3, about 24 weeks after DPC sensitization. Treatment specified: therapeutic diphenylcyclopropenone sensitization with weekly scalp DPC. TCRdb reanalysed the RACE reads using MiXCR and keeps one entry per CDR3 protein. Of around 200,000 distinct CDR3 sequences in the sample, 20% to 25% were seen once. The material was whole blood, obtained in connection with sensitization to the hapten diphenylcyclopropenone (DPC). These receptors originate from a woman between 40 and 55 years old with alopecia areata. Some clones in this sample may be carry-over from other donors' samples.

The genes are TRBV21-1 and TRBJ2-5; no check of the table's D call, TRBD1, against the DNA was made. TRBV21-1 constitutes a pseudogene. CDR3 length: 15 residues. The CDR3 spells CASGSRQTYQETQYF. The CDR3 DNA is TGTGCCAGCGGTTCCCGGCAGACGTACCAAGAGACCCAGTACTTC.

In nucleotides, the CDR3 is TGTGCCAGCAGTTACTCGGCTTCGACTTTCACAGATACGCAGTATTTT. Encoded protein: CASSYSASTFTDTQYF. The chain employs TRBV6-5 and TRBJ2-3; no firm D call. CDR3 length equals 16 residues. V was shortened by 0 bases and J by 2 bases, with 12 bases between the two germline ends. CDR1 and CDR2 from the germline V gene are MNHEY and SVGAGI.